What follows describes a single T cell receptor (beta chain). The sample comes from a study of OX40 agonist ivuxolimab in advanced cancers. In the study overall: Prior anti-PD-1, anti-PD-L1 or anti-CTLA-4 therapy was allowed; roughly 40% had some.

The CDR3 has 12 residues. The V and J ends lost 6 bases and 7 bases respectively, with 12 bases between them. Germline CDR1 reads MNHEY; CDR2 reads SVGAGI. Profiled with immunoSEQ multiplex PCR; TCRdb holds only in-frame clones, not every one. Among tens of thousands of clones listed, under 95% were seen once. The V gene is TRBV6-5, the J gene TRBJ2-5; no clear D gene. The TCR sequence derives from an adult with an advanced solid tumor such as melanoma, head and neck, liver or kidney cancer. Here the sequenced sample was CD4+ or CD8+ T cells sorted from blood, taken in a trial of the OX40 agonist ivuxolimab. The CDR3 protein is CASSPDGGTQYF. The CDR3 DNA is TGTGCCAGCAGCCCTGACGGTGGGACCCAGTACTTC.